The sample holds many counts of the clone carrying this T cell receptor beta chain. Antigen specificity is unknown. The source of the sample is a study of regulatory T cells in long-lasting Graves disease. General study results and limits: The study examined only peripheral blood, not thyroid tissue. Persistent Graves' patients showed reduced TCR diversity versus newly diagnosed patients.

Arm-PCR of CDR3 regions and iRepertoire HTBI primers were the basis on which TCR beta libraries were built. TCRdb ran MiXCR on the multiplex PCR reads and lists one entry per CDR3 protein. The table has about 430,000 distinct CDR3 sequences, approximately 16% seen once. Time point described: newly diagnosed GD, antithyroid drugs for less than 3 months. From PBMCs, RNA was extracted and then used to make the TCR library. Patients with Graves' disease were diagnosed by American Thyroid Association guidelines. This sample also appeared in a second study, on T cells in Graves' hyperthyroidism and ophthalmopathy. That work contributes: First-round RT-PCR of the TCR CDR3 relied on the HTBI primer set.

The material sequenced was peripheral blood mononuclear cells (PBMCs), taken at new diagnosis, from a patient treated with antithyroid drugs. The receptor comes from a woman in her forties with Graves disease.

DNA for the CDR3: TGTGCCAGCAGTTTAACCCTGAAAGAGACCCAGTACTTC. Encoded protein: CASSLTLKETQYF. V and J are TRBV12-3 or TRBV12-4 and TRBJ2-5; D is undetermined. The CDR3 runs 13 residues. Trimming removed 2 bases from V and 3 bases from J, with 7 bases in between.